This is a list of T cell receptor beta chains from one sample in a study of cytomegalovirus exposure and HLA in healthy donors. The protocol was immunoSEQ multiplex PCR, while the TCRdb copy is restricted to in-frame clones and leaves out a portion. The sample lists 250,000 to 400,000 clones, roughly 87% seen once, with approximately 1.1% in the top ten. Input material: PBMCs. These receptors were taken from a woman aged 25 to 45 in good health and CMV-seropositive. Both conserved end residues are part of each CDR3. A D gene is named only where the DNA matches it firmly. The size field is filled for only some rows; it gives once, few, many or a size class.

size,V,D,J,CDR3,DNA
.,TRBV4-3,TRBD2,TRBJ2-3,CASSQDRLAGIDTQYF,TGCGCCAGCAGCCAAGATCGGCTAGCGGGAATAGATACGCAGTATTTT
.,TRBV9,.,TRBJ2-5,CASSSQETQYF,TGTGCCAGCAGCTCCCAAGAGACCCAGTACTTC
once,TRBV6-5,TRBD1,TRBJ1-2,CASSYRAGGGYTF,TGTGCCAGCAGTTACCGGGCAGGGGGTGGCTACACCTTC
.,TRBV29-1,.,TRBJ1-1,CSVEGGVRMNTEAFF,TGCAGCGTTGAGGGGGGCGTAAGGATGAACACTGAAGCTTTCTTT
.,TRBV7-8,TRBD2,TRBJ2-7,CASSFPGLAGANYEQYF,TGTGCCAGCAGCTTCCCGGGACTAGCGGGGGCAAACTACGAGCAGTACTTC
.,TRBV5-1,.,TRBJ2-3,CASSPLPGRTDTQYF,TGCGCCAGCAGCCCTCTTCCCGGCCGCACAGATACGCAGTATTTT
few,TRBV6-1,.,TRBJ2-7,CASSVSAPYEQYF,TGTGCCAGCAGTGTTAGCGCCCCATACGAGCAGTACTTC
.,TRBV28,.,TRBJ1-5,CASSLLSRDSNQPQHF,TGTGCCAGCAGTTTATTGTCCAGGGATAGCAATCAGCCCCAGCATTTT
.,TRBV6-5,.,TRBJ1-2,CASSRPDGNYGYTF,TGTGCCAGCAGCCGACCGGACGGCAACTATGGCTACACCTTC
.,TRBV9,.,TRBJ1-2,CASSGQEVLRFGYTF,TGTGCCAGCAGCGGACAGGAGGTTCTCAGGTTTGGCTACACCTTC
few,TRBV18,.,TRBJ1-4,CASSPQRTGEKLFF,TGTGCCAGCTCACCACAACGTACTGGGGAAAAACTGTTTTTT
.,TRBV7-6,TRBD1,TRBJ2-1,CASSLETGGYNEQFF,TGTGCCAGCAGCTTAGAGACAGGGGGCTACAATGAGCAGTTCTTC
.,TRBV19,.,TRBJ1-4,CASSVDRPQGGLFF,TGTGCCAGTAGTGTCGACAGACCCCAGGGAGGACTGTTTTTT
.,TRBV4-3,TRBD1,TRBJ1-6,CASSQDMGTGGSPLHF,TGCGCCAGCAGCCAAGATATGGGGACAGGGGGATCACCCCTCCACTTT
.,TRBV4-2,TRBD2,TRBJ2-1,CASSPWTSGSLDEQFF,TGTGCCAGCAGCCCCTGGACTAGCGGGAGTCTAGATGAGCAGTTCTTC